This is a list of T cell receptor beta chains from one sample in a study of shared clonotypes between healthy human individuals. Data came from immunoSEQ multiplex PCR; TCRdb stores just in-frame clones and leaves some out. This sample carries 2 million to 2.5 million clones, 93% of them seen once, and the ten largest clones take roughly 0.39%. Material for sequencing was naive CD4+ T cells from PBMCs. These TCRs come from a man in his late teens or twenties in good health. Some clones in this sample may be carry-over from other donors' samples. CDR3s include the opening cysteine and the closing phenylalanine or tryptophan.

j_call v_call cdr3_aa
TRBJ2-7 TRBV6-5 CASSRGRIEVNEQYF
TRBJ2-7 TRBV28 CASSLMGHGYEQYF
TRBJ1-1 TRBV6-5 CASKLNTEAFF
TRBJ1-1 TRBV30 CAWTSVGGTEAFF
TRBJ2-3 TRBV5-1 CASSPGAPTDTQYF
TRBJ1-2 TRBV20-1 CSASGTDGYTF
TRBJ2-5 TRBV5-1 CASGSTGYEETQYF
TRBJ1-4 TRBV28 CASRPGREQEKLFF
TRBJ2-7 TRBV18 CASSPPTSPGEQYF
TRBJ1-1 TRBV7-3 CASSINAAGNTEAFF
TRBJ2-1 TRBV5-6 CASSYSGSSYNEQFF
TRBJ1-2 TRBV18 CASSPGPANYGYTF
TRBJ1-5 TRBV15 CATSTIPGQGVQPQHF
TRBJ2-7 TRBV29-1 CSVGLRQGYEQYF
TRBJ1-4 TRBV4-1 CASSQDQGRATNEKLFF
TRBJ1-5 TRBV6-5 CASSYERSGPQHF
TRBJ2-3 TRBV28 CASLASVDRGPQYF
TRBJ1-5 TRBV6-4 CASSGGQGQPQHF
TRBJ2-3 TRBV29-1 CSALRVIGTDTQYF
TRBJ2-1 TRBV11-2 CASSRQSSYNEQFF
TRBJ2-3 TRBV5-6 CASSLPSTDTQYF
TRBJ2-5 TRBV9 CASSVGGNQETQYF
TRBJ1-1 TRBV9 CASSVGGLLNTEAFF
TRBJ1-1 TRBV4-3 CASSQGGKAFF
TRBJ1-1 TRBV6-1 CASSAQGTEAFF
TRBJ2-7 TRBV2 CASSGAREATEYF
TRBJ1-1 TRBV18 CASSPTQPNTEAFF
TRBJ2-7 TRBV19 CASSISGREGEQYF
TRBJ2-2 TRBV28 CASSPSTGWTGELFF
TRBJ2-3 TRBV25-1 CASRGLATDTQYF
TRBJ1-2 TRBV6-6 CASSYSGQGASGYTF
TRBJ2-1 TRBV7-2 CASSLIAGASEQFF